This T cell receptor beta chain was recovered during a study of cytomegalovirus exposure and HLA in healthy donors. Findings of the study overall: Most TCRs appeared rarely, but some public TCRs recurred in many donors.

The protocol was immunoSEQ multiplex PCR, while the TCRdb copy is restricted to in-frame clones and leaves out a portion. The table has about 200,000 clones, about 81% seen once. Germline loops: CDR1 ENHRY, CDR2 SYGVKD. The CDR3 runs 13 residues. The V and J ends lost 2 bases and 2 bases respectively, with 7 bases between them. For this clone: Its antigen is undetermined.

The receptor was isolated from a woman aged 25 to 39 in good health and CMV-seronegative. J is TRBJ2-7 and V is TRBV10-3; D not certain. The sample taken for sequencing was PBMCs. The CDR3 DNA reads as TGTGCCATCAGTGAGCTAAATGCCTACGAGCAGTACTTC. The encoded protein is CAISELNAYEQYF.